Shown below are 3 T cell receptor beta chains from a single sample sequenced in a study of T and B cells in COVID-19 patients (dated by TCRdb to 2018 to 2021). TRB repertoires were amplified from about 260-540 ng of genomic DNA extracted from blood. This sample was sequenced with an Illumina MiSeq. TRB rearrangements were amplified by multiplex PCR with BIOMED2 TRB-A/B primer pools. TCRdb cleaned the public reads at Q25 with fastp, built clones with MiXCR and kept in-frame beta chains. A single entry per CDR3 protein holds the most common genes and DNA from its merged rows. The sample includes 4,000 to 4,500 distinct CDR3 sequences, with less than 30% observed a single time. Approximately 22% of the sample is held by the ten biggest clonotypes. Material for sequencing was blood. All receptors derive from a human donor with active COVID-19.

Here the CDR3 DNA reads TGTGCCAGCACACGGTATGGGGGGCCCCAGCATTTT. Its translation is CASTRYGGPQHF. The V gene is TRBV6-2 or TRBV6-3, the J gene TRBJ1-5; D possibly corresponds to TRBD1 (5 bases). The ends were cut back, 7 bases at V and 9 bases at J, with 13 bases in the middle. CDR3 length: 12 amino acids. In germline, CDR1 is MNHEY, CDR2 SVGEGT.

V usage is TRBV7-2 and J usage is TRBJ1-6, with D perhaps matching TRBD1 (6 bases). Between the trimmed V and J ends, which lost 1 base and 6 bases, there was a span of 13 bases. The CDR3 runs 16 residues. Germline CDR1 SGHTA, CDR2 FQGNSA. In DNA form, the CDR3 reads TGTGCCAGCAGCTTAGGGGGGCACCTTCCTAATTCACCCCTCCACTTT. It is translated as CASSLGGHLPNSPLHF.

This clonotype has a handful of counts. V is TRBV5-6 and J is TRBJ1-1; D not certain. This CDR3 contains 12 residues. V was pared by 7 bases and J by 0 bases, with 7 bases between. Germline loops: CDR1 SGHDT, CDR2 YYEEEE. The CDR3 coding sequence is TGTGCCAGCTTTGGGGTGAACACTGAAGCTTTCTTT. It specifies CASFGVNTEAFF.